This T cell receptor (beta chain) was captured by sequencing in a study of blood T cell repertoires in COVID-19. As for the study in general: PBMCs, B-cell-depleted T cells, or T cells were the source of the cDNA or gDNA that made up the material.

Under the authors' procedure: Amplified reference gene primers provided the basis for estimating nucleated cell counts. The method was immunoSEQ multiplex PCR; TCRdb's version includes in-frame clones alone and lacks a portion of them. Clonal size and the V and J genes are those of that table, whereas D and trimming came from the DNA. This sample has about 160,000 clones, with over 75% found just once. Recruits, aged roughly 18 to 95 years, lived in about two dozen US areas. Clinical history as reported by participants underpinned cohort assignment. This TCR derives from a woman aged 40 to 55 with acute COVID-19. The sequenced material came from PBMCs or T cells enriched from blood (not recorded which).

In DNA form, the CDR3 reads TGTGCCAGCACCGGACAGGGACACAGCCTGGCTGAAGCTTTCTTT. It yields the protein CASTGQGHSLAEAFF. The chain couples TRBV6-5 to TRBJ1-1; 8 bases match TRBD1. V shed 7 bases and J 6 bases; nucleotides not matched to a gene: 13. This CDR3 spans 15 amino acids. Germline loops: CDR1 MNHEY, CDR2 SVGAGI.